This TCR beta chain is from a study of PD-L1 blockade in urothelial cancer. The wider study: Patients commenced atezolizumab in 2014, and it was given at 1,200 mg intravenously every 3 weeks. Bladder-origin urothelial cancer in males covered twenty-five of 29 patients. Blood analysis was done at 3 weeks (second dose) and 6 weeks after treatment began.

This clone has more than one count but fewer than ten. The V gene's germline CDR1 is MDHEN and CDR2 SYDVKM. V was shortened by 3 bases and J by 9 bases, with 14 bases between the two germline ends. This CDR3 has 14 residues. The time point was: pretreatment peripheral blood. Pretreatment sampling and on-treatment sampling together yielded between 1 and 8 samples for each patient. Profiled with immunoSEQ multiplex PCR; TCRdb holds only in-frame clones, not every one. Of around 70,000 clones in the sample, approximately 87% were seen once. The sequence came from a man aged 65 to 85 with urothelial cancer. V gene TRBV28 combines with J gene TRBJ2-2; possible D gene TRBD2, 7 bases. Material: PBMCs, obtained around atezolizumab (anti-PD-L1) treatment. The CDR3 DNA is TGTGCCAGCAGTTTCTGGGGGGGCAAAAGGGAGCTGTTTTTT. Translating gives CASSFWGGKRELFF.